This T cell receptor beta chain was found in a study of blood T cell repertoires in COVID-19. Study-level background: COVID-19 samples collected from the United States, Italy and Spain covered acute and convalescent phases. PBMCs, B-cell-depleted T cells, or T cells provided the cDNA or gDNA that made up the material.

By sample share, this clone is medium-sized. Authors' methods: Amplified reference gene primers provided the basis for estimating nucleated cell counts. Profiling relied on immunoSEQ multiplex PCR, and the TCRdb table lists in-frame clones only, not all of them. V, J and clone size are taken as reported in that table, and D and trimming were inferred from the DNA itself. The sample lists about 28,000 clones, about 80% occurring once. The CDR3 runs 18 residues. V dropped 5 bases and J dropped 3; count of bases not matched to a gene: 16. Germline CDR1 SEHNR, CDR2 FQNEAQ (reference sequence). Sample: peripheral blood. This chain connects TRBV7-9 to TRBJ2-3; 8 nucleotides agree with TRBD2. The clonotype comes from a man aged 70-80 years with acute or convalescent COVID-19. CDR3 sequence reads: CASSPPAREEFITDTQYF. The CDR3 DNA follows: TGTGCCAGCAGCCCGCCTGCGCGGGAGGAATTTATTACAGATACGCAGTATTTT.